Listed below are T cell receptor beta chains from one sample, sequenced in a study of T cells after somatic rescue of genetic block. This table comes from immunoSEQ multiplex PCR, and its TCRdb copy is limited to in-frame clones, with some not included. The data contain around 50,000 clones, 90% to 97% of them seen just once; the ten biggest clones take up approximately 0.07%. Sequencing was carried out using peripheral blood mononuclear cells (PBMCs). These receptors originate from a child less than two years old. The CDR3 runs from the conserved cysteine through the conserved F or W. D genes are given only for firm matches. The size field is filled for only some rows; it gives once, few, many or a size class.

CASSLARETQYF | TGTGCCAGCAGCTTAGCGCGGGAGACCCAGTACTTC | NA | TRBJ2-5 | NA | TRBV7-2
CATSRLQGANEKLFF | TGTGCCACCAGCAGATTACAGGGCGCTAATGAAAAACTGTTTTTT | NA | TRBJ1-4 | NA | TRBV15
CASSRTGTYEQYF | TGTGCCAGCAGCCGGACAGGGACCTACGAGCAGTACTTC | NA | TRBJ2-7 | TRBD1 | TRBV6-5
CASSWALSYEQYF | TGTGCCAGCAGTTGGGCTCTCTCCTACGAGCAGTACTTC | NA | TRBJ2-7 | NA | TRBV27
CASSLSGGYNEQFF | TGTGCCAGCAGTTTATCCGGGGGCTACAATGAGCAGTTCTTC | NA | TRBJ2-1 | NA | TRBV27
CASSTGISNQPQHF | TGTGCCAGCAGCACAGGGATAAGCAATCAGCCCCAGCATTTT | NA | TRBJ1-5 | NA | TRBV5-6
CASSESERGDTQYF | TGCGCCAGCAGTGAGTCCGAGAGGGGAGATACGCAGTATTTT | NA | TRBJ2-3 | NA | TRBV10-1
CASSPTGGSYEQYF | TGCGCCAGCAGCCCGACAGGGGGGTCCTACGAGCAGTACTTC | NA | TRBJ2-7 | TRBD1 | TRBV5-1
CASITGGRATEAFF | TGTGCCAGTATAACGGGGGGCCGGGCCACTGAAGCTTTCTTT | NA | TRBJ1-1 | NA | TRBV19
CASSLGLSETQYF | TGTGCCAGCAGCTTAGGACTATCGGAGACCCAGTACTTC | NA | TRBJ2-5 | NA | TRBV11-2
CSVDILNPRGYGYTF | TGCAGCGTTGACATTTTAAACCCCCGAGGGTATGGCTACACCTTC | NA | TRBJ1-2 | NA | TRBV29-1
CASSSRLAGVEDTQYF | TGCGCCAGCAGTTCCCGACTAGCGGGAGTGGAGGATACGCAGTATTTT | NA | TRBJ2-3 | TRBD2 | TRBV4-3
CASSLLAGGETQYF | TGTGCCAGCAGCTTGCTAGCGGGAGGGGAGACCCAGTACTTC | NA | TRBJ2-5 | TRBD2 | TRBV5-6
CASSLPGQGRGEQFF | TGTGCCAGCAGCCTACCGGGACAGGGACGAGGGGAGCAGTTCTTC | NA | TRBJ2-1 | TRBD1 | TRBV14
CASSRTGSQYF | TGTGCCAGCAGCCGAACAGGTAGCCAGTACTTC | NA | TRBJ2-5 | NA | TRBV28
CASSWSANTGELFF | TGTGCCAGCAGTTGGAGCGCGAACACCGGGGAGCTGTTTTTT | NA | TRBJ2-2 | NA | TRBV6-5
CASSDSYEQYF | TGCGCCAGCAGTGACTCCTACGAGCAGTACTTC | NA | TRBJ2-7 | NA | TRBV10-2
CASSPTGYYGYTF | TGTGCCAGTAGTCCTACAGGGTACTATGGCTACACCTTC | NA | TRBJ1-2 | NA | TRBV19
CSVEEDSTDTQYF | TGCAGCGTTGAAGAGGACAGCACAGATACGCAGTATTTT | NA | TRBJ2-3 | NA | TRBV29-1
CAISERTISYNEQFF | TGTGCCATCAGTGAGCGGACTATCTCCTACAATGAGCAGTTCTTC | NA | TRBJ2-1 | NA | TRBV10-3
CASSLTTSGSITDTQYF | TGCGCCAGCAGCTTAACTACTAGCGGGAGTATCACAGATACGCAGTATTTT | once | TRBJ2-3 | TRBD2 | TRBV5-1
CASSLTPAGIMADTQYF | TGTGCCAGCAGCTTAACCCCTGCGGGAATTATGGCAGATACGCAGTATTTT | NA | TRBJ2-3 | NA | TRBV7-1
CASSLTGSYEQYF | TGTGCCAGCAGCCTGACAGGCTCCTACGAGCAGTACTTC | NA | TRBJ2-7 | NA | TRBV6-5
CASSGTHTEAFF | TGTGCCAGCAGTGGGACACACACTGAAGCTTTCTTT | few | TRBJ1-1 | NA | TRBV2
CASSPIRGTTDTQYF | TGTGCCAGTAGTCCAATTCGAGGGACAACAGATACGCAGTATTTT | NA | TRBJ2-3 | NA | TRBV19
CASSLTGGRGDTQYF | TGTGCTAGCAGCTTGACAGGGGGCAGGGGAGATACGCAGTATTTT | NA | TRBJ2-3 | TRBD1 | TRBV7-7
CASSQERETQYF | TGTGCCAGCAGCCAAGAAAGGGAGACCCAGTACTTC | NA | TRBJ2-5 | NA | TRBV4-2
CASSLASGGYEQYF | TGTGCCAGCAGCTTAGCGTCAGGTGGCTACGAGCAGTACTTC | once | TRBJ2-7 | NA | TRBV11-2
CASSFRVNYGYTF | TGTGCCAGCAGCTTCCGAGTTAACTATGGCTACACCTTC | NA | TRBJ1-2 | NA | TRBV7-8
CASSATGSNQPQHF | TGTGCCAGCAGTGCCACAGGGAGCAATCAGCCCCAGCATTTT | NA | TRBJ1-5 | NA | TRBV6-5
CASSMDRGEQYF | TGTGCCAGTAGTATGGACAGGGGCGAGCAGTACTTC | NA | TRBJ2-7 | TRBD1 | TRBV19
CASRGQYQETQYF | TGTGCCAGTCGCGGACAGTACCAAGAGACCCAGTACTTC | NA | TRBJ2-5 | NA | TRBV21-1
CASSLGLADTYNEQFF | TGTGCCAGCAGCTTAGGTCTAGCGGATACCTACAATGAGCAGTTCTTC | NA | TRBJ2-1 | TRBD2 | TRBV7-8
CASSLGTQGKAYEQYF | TGTGCCAGCAGCTTAGGAACACAGGGGAAGGCCTACGAGCAGTACTTC | NA | TRBJ2-7 | TRBD1 | TRBV11-2
CASSLLSTDTQYF | TGCGCCAGCAGCTTGTTAAGCACAGATACGCAGTATTTT | NA | TRBJ2-3 | NA | TRBV5-1
CASSDRVNTEAFF | TGTGCCAGTAGTGACAGGGTGAACACTGAAGCTTTCTTT | NA | TRBJ1-1 | TRBD1 | TRBV19
CASSQWREKLFF | TGCGCCAGCAGCCAATGGAGGGAAAAACTGTTTTTT | NA | TRBJ1-4 | NA | TRBV4-1
CASSQGPITDTQYF | TGTGCCAGCAGCCAAGGACCTATCACAGATACGCAGTATTTT | NA | TRBJ2-3 | NA | TRBV4-2
CASSLEGNGNTIYF | TGCGCCAGCAGCTTGGAAGGGAATGGAAACACCATATATTTT | NA | TRBJ1-3 | NA | TRBV5-1
CASSAGPGSYDTQYF | TGTGCCAGCAGCGCGGGACCAGGGTCATATGATACGCAGTATTTT | NA | TRBJ2-3 | NA | TRBV7-2
CASSFNSYEQYF | TGCGCCAGCAGCTTCAACTCCTACGAGCAGTACTTC | NA | TRBJ2-7 | NA | TRBV5-1
CASSPGFFTGELFF | TGTGCCAGCTCACCGGGTTTTTTCACCGGGGAGCTGTTTTTT | once | TRBJ2-2 | NA | TRBV18
CSVAGLPGQMNTEAFF | TGCAGCGTTGCCGGTTTGCCGGGACAGATGAACACTGAAGCTTTCTTT | NA | TRBJ1-1 | TRBD1 | TRBV29-1
CASSLGNNYGYTF | TGTGCCAGCAGTTTAGGCAATAACTATGGCTACACCTTC | NA | TRBJ1-2 | NA | TRBV27
CASSSTGISYEQYF | TGTGCCAGCAGTTCGACAGGGATCTCCTACGAGCAGTACTTC | NA | TRBJ2-7 | TRBD1 | TRBV4-2
CASSPTGIDGYTF | TGTGCCAGCAGCCCCACAGGGATCGATGGCTACACCTTC | NA | TRBJ1-2 | NA | TRBV7-3
CASSVGQRYGYTF | TGTGCCAGTAGTGTCGGACAGCGGTATGGCTACACCTTC | NA | TRBJ1-2 | NA | TRBV19
CASSYSDTQYF | TGTGCCAGTAGTTACTCAGATACGCAGTATTTT | NA | TRBJ2-3 | NA | TRBV6-6
CASSESLASEQYF | TGTGCCAGCAGTGAGTCACTAGCGAGCGAGCAGTACTTC | NA | TRBJ2-7 | TRBD2 | TRBV6-1
CASSTGQGNEQFF | TGTGCCAGCAGTACCGGACAGGGCAATGAGCAGTTCTTC | NA | TRBJ2-1 | TRBD1 | TRBV27
CATSRVRKDIQYF | TGTGCCACCAGCAGGGTACGGAAGGACATTCAGTACTTC | NA | TRBJ2-4 | NA | TRBV15
CASSISGIGGTGGYTF | TGTGCCAGCAGTATTTCGGGGATTGGGGGGACTGGTGGCTACACCTTC | NA | TRBJ1-2 | NA | TRBV27
CASSFGGYNEQFF | TGTGCCAGCAGTTTTGGTGGCTACAATGAGCAGTTCTTC | NA | TRBJ2-1 | NA | TRBV27
CASSYSLAGVNEQFF | TGTGCCAGCAGTTACTCCCTAGCGGGAGTGAATGAGCAGTTCTTC | NA | TRBJ2-1 | TRBD2 | TRBV6-5
CASSFSVATNEKLFF | TGTGCCAGCAGCTTCTCGGTCGCAACTAATGAAAAACTGTTTTTT | NA | TRBJ1-4 | NA | TRBV5-6
CASSLDGNFYGYTF | TGTGCCAGCAGCTTGGACGGAAACTTCTATGGCTACACCTTC | NA | TRBJ1-2 | NA | TRBV5-4
CASSGNEQFF | TGTGCCAGCAGTGGCAATGAGCAGTTCTTC | NA | TRBJ2-1 | NA | TRBV6-4
CASSPRGNYGYTF | TGTGCCAGCAGTCCGAGGGGGAACTATGGCTACACCTTC | NA | TRBJ1-2 | NA | TRBV27